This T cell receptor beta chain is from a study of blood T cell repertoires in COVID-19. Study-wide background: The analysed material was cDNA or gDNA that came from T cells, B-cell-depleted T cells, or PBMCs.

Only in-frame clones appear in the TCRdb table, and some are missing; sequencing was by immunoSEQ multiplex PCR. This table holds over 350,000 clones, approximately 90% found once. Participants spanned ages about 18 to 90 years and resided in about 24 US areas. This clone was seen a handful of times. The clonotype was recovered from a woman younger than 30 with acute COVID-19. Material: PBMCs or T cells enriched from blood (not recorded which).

As DNA, the CDR3 is TGCAGCGTTGAAATCGTGGGCACCCCGGTAGAAGCTTTCTTT. This gives the protein CSVEIVGTPVEAFF. The V gene is TRBV29-1, the J gene TRBJ1-1; D is ambiguous. The CDR3 sequence is 14 residues long. V lost 2 bases and J lost 8, with 18 bases in between. Germline V gene sequence: CDR1 SQVTM, CDR2 ANQGSEA.